Included here is one T cell receptor (beta chain) sequence, with context. Its target is not known. One junction end disagrees with the germline gene, perhaps due to a read error. The data are from a study of T-cell memory formation after mild COVID-19. Study-wide findings and caveats: Later expanders leaned CD4+, whereas clones that contracted between day 15 and 85 were balanced CD4/CD8. Cross-reactive memory apparently joined, as some responding clones appeared in pre-infection memory. CD4+ clones that contracted lay mainly in CM and EM; CD8+ ones lay in EMRA.

MiXCR, applied by TCRdb to the 5' RACE reads, yields one record per CDR3 protein. The sample contains approximately 560,000 distinct CDR3 sequences, around 15% of which appear only once. Germline V gene lookup returns CDR1 SNHLY and CDR2 FYNNEI. The CDR3 is 11 amino acids. The specimen was PBMCs or a T cell subset sorted from them (not recorded which). The sequence came from an adult woman who had mild COVID-19 (a few samples of this study predate the infection). Cell type and time point are not known. J is TRBJ2-1 and V is TRBV2; 7 bases agree with TRBD1. As DNA, the CDR3 is TGTGCCAGCGGGGTGCCGGGACAGTCTATCTTC. It encodes CASGVPGQSIF.